The 9 T cell receptor beta chains below come from one sample, sequenced in a study of metastatic and nonmetastatic thyroid tumors. Every patient was untreated before thyroid surgery. TCRdb re-analyzed the PCR reads using MiXCR. The sample gives about 35,000 clones, about 33% of which show up once; approximately 16% is in the top ten. The sequenced sample consisted of tumor tissue. These receptors all come from a female donor with papillary thyroid cancer or a benign thyroid nodule (not recorded which). Some clones in this sample may be carry-over from other donors' samples.

This clone occurred many times. The chain combines TRBV7-2 with TRBJ2-2; D uncertain. The germline V and J ends were trimmed by 2 bases and 5 bases, with 6 bases remaining between them. This CDR3 contains 13 residues. Germline V gene data show CDR1 as SGHTA and CDR2 as FQGNSA. CDR3 loop: CASSLSQTGELFF. The CDR3 DNA is TGTGCCAGCAGCTTAAGTCAGACCGGGGAGCTGTTTTTT.

This clone was counted a few times. The genes are TRBV30 and TRBJ1-6; D gene unclear. The CDR3 runs to 13 residues. Trimming left V 4 bases short and J 8 bases short, with 12 bases between. Germline CDR1 reads GTSNPN; CDR2 reads SVGIG (reference sequence). The CDR3 here is CAWTKARDSPLHF. The CDR3 DNA reads TGTGCCTGGACTAAGGCCCGAGATTCACCCCTCCACTTT.

This chain joins TRBV5-1 and TRBJ2-7; possibly TRBD1 for D (6 bases). The length of the CDR3 is 14 residues. CDR1 and CDR2 from the germline V gene are SGHRS and YFSETQ. V was pared by 3 bases and J by 4 bases, with 14 bases between. The CDR3 loop reads CASSWQGSGYEQYF. CDR3 in DNA: TGCGCCAGCAGCTGGCAGGGGAGTGGGTACGAGCAGTACTTC.

The chain uses TRBV9 and TRBJ2-1, with 7 bases that match TRBD2. Germline CDR1 is SGDLS and CDR2 is YYNGEE. Trimming cost V 0 bases and J 2 bases; bases outside gene matches: 2. The CDR3 sequence is 15 residues long. The CDR3 sequence: CASSVAGGTYNEQFF. The CDR3 DNA is TGTGCCAGCAGCGTAGCGGGAGGTACCTACAATGAGCAGTTCTTC.

This clone was seen a few times. The chain recombines TRBV6-1 with TRBJ1-5; 7 positions agree with TRBD1. V gave up 8 bases and J gave up 9 bases; unmatched junction bases: 7. Germline assignment: CDR1 MNHNS and CDR2 SASEGT. This CDR3 is 12 amino acids long. CDR3 DNA sequence: TGTGCCAGCGAGGGGGCCCATTGGCCCCAGCATTTT. This gives the protein CASEGAHWPQHF.

The J gene is TRBJ2-7, the V gene TRBV4-1, with D perhaps matching TRBD1 (6 bases). V was shortened by 3 bases and J by 3 bases, with 15 bases between the two germline ends. The CDR3 spans 15 residues. CDR1 and CDR2 (germline): MGHRA, YSYEKL. CDR3 DNA: TGCGCCAGCAGCCATGGAACAGGGAGAGGCTACGAGCAGTACTTC. Protein product: CASSHGTGRGYEQYF.

There are a few counts of this clone. The chain carries TRBV18 and TRBJ2-1; weak D call: TRBD2 (5 bases). The CDR3 covers 14 residues. The ends were cut back, 5 bases at V and 5 bases at J, with 13 bases in the middle. The germline V gene encodes CDR1 KGHSH and CDR2 LQKENI. CDR3 loop: CASSSLPGNNEQFF. The CDR3 coding sequence is TGTGCCAGCTCATCGCTTCCGGGAAACAATGAGCAGTTCTTC.

This clone was recorded a few times. The chain has TRBV2 and TRBJ2-7, with 8 positions matching TRBD2. V trimming: 7 bases; J trimming: 4 bases; junction bases outside the gene matches: 12. Germline lookup yields CDR1 SNHLY and CDR2 FYNNEI. The CDR3 totals 15 residues. CDR3 sequence reads: CASKLAAPGVYEQYF. CDR3 nucleotides: TGTGCCAGCAAACTAGCGGCCCCGGGGGTTTACGAGCAGTACTTC.

The chain is built from TRBV20-1 and TRBJ2-7; the D is unclear. CDR1 is DFQATT and CDR2 is SNEGSKA in the germline V gene (reference sequence). V lost 6 bases, J lost 0 bases, and 12 bases lay in between. The CDR3 length is 13 residues. CDR3 coding DNA: TGCAGTGCCTCAGACACTCACTCCTACGAGCAGTACTTC. This encodes CSASDTHSYEQYF.